The 21 T cell receptor beta chains below all came from one sample that was sequenced in a study of Ad26.COV2.S vaccination and SARS-CoV-2 variants. Specified treatment: roughly 19 received Ad26.COV2.S at low or high dose, single or two shots; roughly 5 received placebo; per-sample allocation not given. Collection of samples fell on day 63 after the first vaccine or placebo injection. Only in-frame clones appear in the TCRdb table, and some are missing; sequencing was by immunoSEQ multiplex PCR. Among some 320,000 clones listed, 85% were seen once. Sequences were derived from peripheral blood, sampled in a trial of Ad26.COV2.S vaccine versus placebo. Source of these receptors: a person between 18 and 65 years old who received the Ad26.COV2.S COVID-19 vaccine or a placebo.

CDR3 loop: CASSQGRVVVNGYTF. The CDR3 DNA is TGTGCCAGCAGCCAGGGGAGGGTAGTTGTCAATGGCTACACCTTC. The chain is built from TRBV3-1 (or the pseudogene TRBV3-2) and TRBJ1-2; no clear D gene. V gave up 3 bases and J gave up 6 bases, with 17 bases separating them. This CDR3 contains 15 residues. Per germline, CDR1 LGHDT and CDR2 YNNKEL (reference sequence).

This clone was seen a handful of times. In DNA, the CDR3 is TGCGCCAGCAGCCAAGATCGGACGGAGGGGGCACCCCTCCACTTT. It is translated as CASSQDRTEGAPLHF. J is TRBJ1-6 and V is TRBV4-1; a possible D gene is TRBD1 (6 bases). The CDR3 length is 15 residues. V gave up 0 bases and J gave up 11 bases, with 14 bases separating them. The V gene's germline CDR1 is MGHRA and CDR2 YSYEKL.

Comment on this clone: The same CDR3 is also encoded by other DNA sequences in this sample. The genes are TRBV5-1 and TRBJ1-1, with D unclear. The ends were cut back, 2 bases at V and 0 bases at J, with 8 bases in the middle. This CDR3 has 14 residues. The germline V gene has CDR1 SGHRS and CDR2 YFSETQ. The CDR3 nucleotides are TGCGCCAGCAGCTTTGACACCATGAACACTGAAGCTTTCTTT. Translated, it gives CASSFDTMNTEAFF.

V and J are TRBV7-9 and TRBJ2-7; D is unclear. From germline, CDR1 is SEHNR and CDR2 FQNEAQ (reference sequence). Trimming stripped 8 bases from V and 4 bases from J, with 18 bases between. The CDR3 is 14 amino acids. CDR3 nucleotide sequence: TGTGCCAGCTCCTCCCCAGTAGGAAGATACGAGCAGTACTTC. Its translation is CASSSPVGRYEQYF.

This clone was picked up one time. The chain combines TRBV19 with TRBJ1-1; 9 bases are a match to TRBD1. The V and J ends lost 4 bases and 4 bases, in that order; junction bases with no gene match: 10. Per the germline V gene, CDR1 is LNHDA and CDR2 is SQIVND (reference sequence). CDR3 length: 16 amino acids. CDR3 loop: CASSTLQGARVTEAFF. In nucleotides, the CDR3 is TGTGCCAGTAGTACTTTACAGGGGGCGAGGGTCACTGAAGCTTTCTTT.

The chain links TRBV4-2 to TRBJ2-2; 9 nucleotides match TRBD2. The CDR3 covers 20 residues. Germline CDR1 is LGHNA and CDR2 is YNFKEQ. Losses at the gene ends were 0 bases for V and 1 base for J; bases not matched to a gene: 12. In DNA, the CDR3 is TGTGCCAGCAGCCAAGATATGACTCGCGGGGGGGCATGGAACACCGGGGAGCTGTTTTTT. Translation: CASSQDMTRGGAWNTGELFF.

The V gene is TRBV9, the J gene TRBJ1-1, with 9 bases fitting TRBD1. Germline CDR1 is SGDLS and CDR2 is YYNGEE. The CDR3 totals 14 residues. V gave up 0 bases and J gave up 4 bases; unmatched junction bases: 1. CDR3 loop: CASSVATGGTEAFF. CDR3 DNA: TGTGCCAGCAGCGTAGCGACAGGGGGCACTGAAGCTTTCTTT.

This clone appeared once. V and J are TRBV27 and TRBJ1-5; D is ambiguous. The germline gives CDR1 MNHEY, CDR2 SMNVEV (reference sequence). CDR3 length equals 12 residues. V dropped 3 bases and J dropped 3 bases, with 3 bases sitting between them. CDR3 sequence (DNA): TGTGCCAGCAGTTTTAACAATCAGCCCCAGCATTTT. This codes for CASSFNNQPQHF.

The rearrangement uses TRBV19 and TRBJ1-5, with unresolved D. Trimming left V 8 bases short and J 1 base short, with 15 bases between. The CDR3 totals 15 residues. Germline V gene data show CDR1 as LNHDA and CDR2 as SQIVND (reference sequence). The CDR3 protein is CASRPMDGSNQPQHF. The CDR3 DNA sequence: TGTGCCAGTCGCCCAATGGACGGAAGCAATCAGCCCCAGCATTTT.

This chain connects TRBV30 to TRBJ1-2; D is ambiguous. The V end lost 0 bases, the J end lost 7 bases, and 15 bases lay between the germline ends. CDR1 and CDR2 from the germline V gene are GTSNPN and SVGIG (reference sequence). The CDR3 consists of 14 residues. The CDR3 is CAWSVASLTGGYTF. The CDR3, as DNA: TGTGCCTGGAGTGTCGCCAGCCTGACTGGTGGCTACACCTTC. Full variable domain (outside the CDR3, taken from reference TRBV30 and TRBJ1-2): SQTIHQWPATLVQPVGSPLSLECTVEGTSNPNLYWYRQAAGRGLQLLFYSVGIGQISSEVPQNLSASRPQDRQFILSSKKLLLSDSGFYLCAWSVASLTGGYTFGSGTRLTVV.

This clone turned up a few times. The J gene is TRBJ1-4, the V gene TRBV3-1 (or the pseudogene TRBV3-2); the D gene is possibly TRBD1 (5 bases). Germline CDR1 is LGHDT and CDR2 is YNNKEL (reference sequence). V was shortened by 2 bases and J by 1 base, with 5 bases between the two germline ends. This CDR3 is built from 14 residues. CDR3 sequence (DNA): TGTGCCAGCAGCCAAACAGGAACTAATGAAAAACTGTTTTTT. Protein: CASSQTGTNEKLFF.

This chain connects TRBV28 to TRBJ1-1; D is perhaps TRBD1 (5 bases). V shed 2 bases and J shed 3 bases, with 16 bases lying between them. Germline V gene lookup returns CDR1 MDHEN and CDR2 SYDVKM. The CDR3 runs 16 residues. CDR3 sequence (DNA): TGTGCCAGCAGTTTAATGGCAGGCTCGGGGGACACTGAAGCTTTCTTT. This gives the protein CASSLMAGSGDTEAFF.

This chain connects TRBV5-1 to TRBJ2-5; D is unresolved. Germline V gives CDR1 SGHRS, CDR2 YFSETQ. This CDR3 is built from 15 residues. The ends were cut back, 1 base at V and 1 base at J, with 11 bases in the middle. CDR3 amino acids: CASSLSTVPQETQYF. CDR3 bases: TGCGCCAGCAGCTTGTCGACGGTCCCCCAAGAGACCCAGTACTTC.

The rearrangement links TRBV5-6 to TRBJ2-4; the match to TRBD1 covers 8 bases. V lost 0 bases, J lost 8 bases, and 4 bases stayed unmatched. Per germline, CDR1 SGHDT and CDR2 YYEEEE. The CDR3 is made up of 14 amino acids. In nucleotides, the CDR3 is TGTGCCAGCAGCTTGGGAACAGGGGGAGACATTCAGTACTTC. The encoded protein is CASSLGTGGDIQYF.

The chain carries TRBV12-2 and TRBJ2-2; the table's D call, TRBD1, has no DNA check behind it. TRBV12-2 is annotated as a pseudogene. This CDR3 comprises 15 residues. CDR3 DNA sequence: TGTGCAAGTCGCTTAGGACAGGGGGCCCCCGGGGAGCTGTTTTTT. It is translated as CASRLGQGAPGELFF.

The chain recombines TRBV4-1 with TRBJ2-3; D unresolved. The CDR3 length is 12 residues. Germline V gene sequence: CDR1 MGHRA, CDR2 YSYEKL. Trimming removed 0 bases at V and 3 bases at J, with 1 base between. CDR3 in amino acids: CASSQETDTQYF. The CDR3 bases are TGCGCCAGCAGCCAAGAAACAGATACGCAGTATTTT.

The V and J genes are TRBV5-1 and TRBJ2-3, with TRBD1 identical over 8 bases. CDR1 and CDR2 from the germline V gene are SGHRS and YFSETQ. With 8 bases clipped from V and 6 bases from J, the junction kept 11 bases outside the gene matches. The CDR3 totals 14 residues. The CDR3 nucleotides are TGCGCCAGTTACCGGGACAGGACAGCGGATACGCAGTATTTT. Amino acids: CASYRDRTADTQYF.

The chain employs TRBV6-4 and TRBJ1-3, with no clear D. Germline V gives CDR1 MRHNA, CDR2 SNTAGT. CDR3 length: 8 amino acids. The CDR3: CPLDTIYF. Written as DNA, the CDR3 is TGTCCTTTGGACACCATATATTTT.

The J gene is TRBJ2-6, the V gene TRBV28; the match to TRBD1 covers 7 bases. Trimming removed 5 bases from V and 0 bases from J; junction bases left unmatched: 7. This CDR3 has 17 amino acids. Germline assignment: CDR1 MDHEN and CDR2 SYDVKM. The CDR3 here is CASSMTGISSGANVLTF. The CDR3 DNA is TGTGCCAGCAGTATGACAGGGATTTCCTCTGGGGCCAACGTCCTGACTTTC.

J is TRBJ1-3 and V is TRBV7-3; no clear D. The ends were cut back, 3 bases at V and 4 bases at J, with 13 bases in the middle. CDR1 is SGHTA, CDR2 FQGTGA, per germline. The CDR3 consists of 15 residues. The CDR3 nucleotides read TGTGCCAGCAGCTTCCGGAGGACTTCAGGAAACACCATATATTTT. This translates into CASSFRRTSGNTIYF.

The chain couples TRBV7-8 to TRBJ2-5; D remains ambiguous. V was cut by 1 base and J by 1 base, with 7 bases left in between. The CDR3 sequence is 14 residues long. CDR1 is SGHVS and CDR2 is FQNEAQ in the germline V gene. CDR3 sequence (DNA): TGTGCCAGCAGCTTAGGGGCAGCCCAAGAGACCCAGTACTTC. It encodes CASSLGAAQETQYF.